One sample yielded the 30 T cell receptor beta chains listed below, sequenced in a study of cytomegalovirus exposure and HLA in healthy donors. Researchers ran the PCR with 60 Vbeta and 13 Jbeta primers. TCRdb keeps only in-frame clones here, not all; method: immunoSEQ multiplex PCR. The sample includes some 98,000 clones, around 67% of them seen just once. The sequenced material came from PBMCs. These receptors were obtained from a man in his fifties or sixties in good health and CMV-seronegative.

This clone has a handful of counts. The gene calls are TRBV5-1 and TRBJ1-1; 11 bases map to TRBD1. CDR3 length equals 16 residues. The germline gives CDR1 SGHRS, CDR2 YFSETQ. The V segment lost 3 bases and the J segment 8 bases; nucleotides outside the gene matches: 12. CDR3 coding DNA: TGCGCCAGCAGCTGGGCACATGGACAGGGGGCCGGGGAAGCTTTCTTT. It is translated as CASSWAHGQGAGEAFF.

Only a few counts were recorded for this clone. The chain couples TRBV5-1 to TRBJ2-3; D ambiguous. The CDR3 loop spans 15 amino acids. Germline values: CDR1 SGHRS, CDR2 YFSETQ. Trimming left V 0 bases short and J 4 bases short, with 12 bases between. The CDR3 DNA reads as TGCGCCAGCAGCTTGGACCCCCAGCGACCAGATACGCAGTATTTT. It translates to CASSLDPQRPDTQYF.

This clone was counted a few times. V gene TRBV7-8 combines with J gene TRBJ1-5; a possible D gene is TRBD1 (6 bases). This CDR3 comprises 15 residues. Trimming shortened V by 5 bases and J by 7 bases, and 18 bases separated the two germline ends. Germline assignment: CDR1 SGHVS and CDR2 FQNEAQ. The CDR3 protein is CASSKAGARGQPQHF. CDR3 nucleotide sequence: TGTGCCAGCAGCAAAGCAGGGGCAAGAGGGCAGCCCCAGCATTTT. Based on the CDR3 plus reference TRBV7-8 and TRBJ1-5, the full variable domain is GAGVSQSPRYKVAKRGQDVALRCDPISGHVSLFWYQQALGQGPEFLTYFQNEAQLDKSGLPSDRFFAERPEGSVSTLKIQRTQQEDSAVYLCASSKAGARGQPQHFGDGTRLSIL.

The rearrangement links TRBV7-9 to TRBJ2-6; D unresolved. The CDR3 sequence is 15 residues long. V lost 2 bases to trimming and J lost 2 bases, with 7 bases between them. Looked up from germline, CDR1 is SEHNR and CDR2 is FQNEAQ (reference sequence). The CDR3 sequence is CASSLSRAGANVLTF. DNA of the CDR3: TGTGCCAGCAGCTTAAGCCGGGCTGGGGCCAACGTCCTGACTTTC.

The V call is TRBV19, the J call TRBJ1-2; D remains ambiguous. V lost 11 bases, J lost 5 bases, and 18 bases lay in between. The CDR3 runs to 13 residues. Germline CDR1 reads LNHDA; CDR2 reads SQIVND (reference sequence). As DNA, the CDR3 is TGTGCCGCAAGAGGTAGGGAGGAGTATGGCTACACCTTC. Translation gives CAARGREEYGYTF.

In its sample, this clone was seen once. DNA of the CDR3: TGTGCCAGCACTTTGACTAGCGGGGTTGTCGAGCAGTACTTC. Translating it yields CASTLTSGVVEQYF. The chain has TRBV2 and TRBJ2-7; 11 positions agree with TRBD2. Germline CDR1 reads SNHLY; CDR2 reads FYNNEI. The V segment lost 7 bases and the J segment 6 bases; nucleotides outside the gene matches: 8. The CDR3 is made up of 14 amino acids.

J is TRBJ1-1 and V is TRBV28; D not resolved. CDR1 is MDHEN and CDR2 is SYDVKM in the germline V gene. Trimming removed 1 base from V and 0 bases from J, with 9 bases in between. The CDR3 totals 15 residues. The CDR3 reads CASSLFGVMNTEAFF. CDR3 coding DNA: TGTGCCAGCAGTTTATTCGGGGTCATGAACACTGAAGCTTTCTTT. Supplemented by reference TRBV28 and TRBJ1-1, the full variable domain reads DVKVTQSSRYLVKRTGEKVFLECVQDMDHENMFWYRQDPGLGLRLIYFSYDVKMKEKGDIPEGYSVSREKKERFSLILESASTNQTSMYLCASSLFGVMNTEAFFGQGTRLTVV.

The table lists this clone with a few counts. This rearrangement joins TRBV28 to TRBJ2-7; a weak D match, TRBD1 (5 bases). V was pared by 2 bases and J by 5 bases, with 13 bases between. Germline V lookup: CDR1 MDHEN, CDR2 SYDVKM. CDR3 size: 14 residues. The CDR3: CASSLRGYADEQYF. The CDR3 bases are TGTGCCAGCAGTTTAAGGGGTTACGCAGACGAGCAGTACTTC.

The chain couples TRBV28 to TRBJ2-7, with D maybe TRBD1 (6 bases). The CDR3 is 15 residues long. The V end was cut by 5 bases, the J end by 0 bases, with 14 bases between. The germline gives CDR1 MDHEN, CDR2 SYDVKM. This chain's CDR3 is CASSSGQQSSYEQYF. The CDR3 DNA sequence: TGTGCCAGCAGTAGTGGACAGCAGAGCTCCTACGAGCAGTACTTC.

This chain uses TRBV4-1 with TRBJ2-1, with TRBD2 matching over 11 bases. This CDR3 has 15 residues. In germline, CDR1 is MGHRA, CDR2 YSYEKL. V was clipped by 3 bases and J by 9 bases; unmatched bases: 7. The CDR3 DNA follows: TGCGCCAGCAGCCAGTTAGCGGGGGGGCGGAGTGAGCAGTTCTTC. The encoded protein is CASSQLAGGRSEQFF.

This clone was recorded once. The chain uses TRBV11-2 and TRBJ1-2; 7 nucleotides align to TRBD1. Germline trimming cut 5 bases from V and 8 bases from J; bases unmatched to any gene: 5. Germline values: CDR1 SGHAT, CDR2 FQNNGV. The CDR3 contains 12 residues. The CDR3 region is CASSNRDRGYTF. The CDR3 DNA reads as TGTGCCAGCAGCAACCGGGACAGAGGCTACACCTTC.

The chain employs TRBV5-1 and TRBJ1-6; TRBD1 matches at 7 bases. The CDR3 runs to 16 residues. The ends lost 0 bases at V and 7 bases at J; junction bases unmatched: 7. Germline V gene lookup returns CDR1 SGHRS and CDR2 YFSETQ. The CDR3 DNA reads as TGCGCCAGCAGCTTGGAACCGACAGGGAGGAATTCACCCCTCCACTTT. Translated: CASSLEPTGRNSPLHF. Using reference TRBV5-1 and TRBJ1-6 for the parts outside the CDR3, the full variable domain is KAGVTQTPRYLIKTRGQQVTLSCSPISGHRSVSWYQQTPGQGLQFLFEYFSETQRNKGNFPGRFSGRQFSNSRSEMNVSTLELGDSALYLCASSLEPTGRNSPLHFGNGTRLTVT.

This rearrangement joins TRBV7-8 to TRBJ2-5; D might be TRBD2 (6 bases). Trimming left V 5 bases short and J 2 bases short, with 9 bases between. CDR1 SGHVS and CDR2 FQNEAQ come from the germline V gene. The CDR3 runs to 13 residues. This CDR3 is CASSPRGQETQYF. The CDR3 DNA is TGTGCCAGCAGCCCCCGGGGGCAAGAGACCCAGTACTTC.

The chain carries TRBV29-1 and TRBJ2-2; D gene ambiguous. Per germline, CDR1 SQVTM and CDR2 ANQGSEA. Trimming removed 4 bases at V and 2 bases at J, with 8 bases between. This CDR3 region has 13 residues. CDR3 residues: CSVAQVNTGELFF. The CDR3 bases are TGCAGCGTTGCGCAGGTCAACACCGGGGAGCTGTTTTTT.

CDR3 loop: CASSLPGLAGIEQYF. Written as DNA, the CDR3 is TGTGCCAGCAGCTTGCCAGGACTAGCGGGGATCGAGCAGTACTTC. V gene TRBV5-4 combines with J gene TRBJ2-7; 12 nucleotides agree with TRBD2. Germline lookup yields CDR1 SGHNT and CDR2 YYREEE (reference sequence). After removal of 1 base from V and 6 bases from J, the junction contained 5 bases not matched to a gene. This CDR3 comprises 15 residues.

The chain carries TRBV5-1 and TRBJ1-1; 11 nucleotides align to TRBD1. This CDR3 comprises 17 residues. From germline, CDR1 is SGHRS and CDR2 YFSETQ. V was clipped by 5 bases and J by 5 bases; unmatched bases: 14. As DNA, the CDR3 is TGCGCCAGCAGTTTTTTCGGGGGACAGGGGGTGGGTACTGAAGCTTTCTTT. It translates to CASSFFGGQGVGTEAFF.

This clone came up a few times. The rearrangement joins TRBV19 to TRBJ1-1; 10 nucleotides line up with TRBD1. Germline lookup yields CDR1 LNHDA and CDR2 SQIVND (reference sequence). This CDR3 region has 16 residues. The V gene end was trimmed by 5 bases and the J gene end by 6 bases; junction bases not matched to a gene: 12. The CDR3 region has the DNA TGTGCCAGTAGTCTCTGGACAGGGGGAGCGAGGGCTGAAGCTTTCTTT. Protein product: CASSLWTGGARAEAFF.

The J gene is TRBJ1-5, the V gene TRBV28; D unclear. Germline CDR1 is MDHEN and CDR2 is SYDVKM. The CDR3 sequence is 14 residues long. With 3 bases removed from V and 4 bases from J, the gap between germline ends came to 10 bases. The DNA of the CDR3 is TGTGCCAGCAGTTTGGGCCAGCTGAATCAGCCCCAGCATTTT. Residues: CASSLGQLNQPQHF.

In this sample, this clone turned up once. The chain recombines TRBV2 with TRBJ2-3; no clear D. This CDR3 is 13 amino acids long. CDR1 is SNHLY and CDR2 is FYNNEI in the germline V gene. Trimming removed 7 bases from V and 2 bases from J, with 10 bases in between. The CDR3 sequence: CASNKRTTDTQYF. The CDR3 DNA reads as TGTGCCAGCAACAAGCGTACCACAGATACGCAGTATTTT.

This chain joins TRBV5-8 and TRBJ1-5, with unresolved D. The CDR3 totals 14 residues. V lost 4 bases and J lost 5, with 13 bases in between. Germline V gene data show CDR1 as SGHTS and CDR2 as YDEGEE. The CDR3 is CASSPGDGHQPQHF. The DNA of the CDR3 is TGTGCCAGCAGCCCCGGAGACGGCCATCAGCCCCAGCATTTT.

This rearrangement joins TRBV11-2 to TRBJ1-1, with D tentatively TRBD1 (6 bases). Trimming took off 5 bases at V and 3 bases at J, with 13 bases between the two ends. The CDR3 consists of 14 residues. Germline V gives CDR1 SGHAT, CDR2 FQNNGV. The CDR3 region is CASSLGGLHTEAFF. The CDR3 region has the DNA TGTGCCAGCAGCCTAGGGGGGCTTCACACTGAAGCTTTCTTT.

The rearrangement joins TRBV19 to TRBJ2-7, with a possible D match to TRBD1 (6 bases). V lost 3 bases to trimming and J lost 2 bases, with 17 bases between them. The CDR3 runs to 16 residues. Germline CDR1 is LNHDA and CDR2 is SQIVND (reference sequence). The CDR3 nucleotides are TGTGCCAGTAGTATGGGCCCCCACAGGGACCCCTACGAGCAGTACTTC. Its protein is CASSMGPHRDPYEQYF.

There are a few counts of this clone. The J gene is TRBJ1-5, the V gene TRBV15, with TRBD1 as a possible D gene (5 bases). This CDR3 is built from 15 residues. Germline-derived CDR1 and CDR2 are LNHNV and YYDKDF (reference sequence). The V gene lost 1 base and the J gene lost 4 bases, with 11 bases spanning the gap. For the CDR3, the DNA is TGTGCCACCAGCAGAGGGGTGGGGCTGAATCAGCCCCAGCATTTT. The encoded protein is CATSRGVGLNQPQHF.

The rearrangement joins TRBV6-5 to TRBJ1-5; TRBD1 matches at 9 bases. The CDR3 sequence is 15 residues long. V was pared by 0 bases and J by 6 bases, with 3 bases of the junction left unmatched. Germline loops: CDR1 MNHEY, CDR2 SVGAGI. The CDR3 region is CASSYSTGGGQPQHF. The CDR3 DNA sequence: TGTGCCAGCAGTTACTCAACAGGGGGCGGTCAGCCCCAGCATTTT.

This chain connects TRBV30 to TRBJ1-3, with a weak D call TRBD1 (5 bases). Trimming shortened V by 2 bases and J by 0 bases, and 14 bases separated the two germline ends. The CDR3 length is 16 residues. Germline assignment: CDR1 GTSNPN and CDR2 SVGIG (reference sequence). CDR3 sequence: CAWSNTRAISGNTIYF. The CDR3 nucleotides are TGTGCCTGGAGTAATACCAGGGCTATCTCTGGAAACACCATATATTTT.

The chain recombines TRBV6-4 with TRBJ1-5, with a tentative D call TRBD1 (6 bases). The CDR3 has 15 residues. Germline CDR1 reads MRHNA; CDR2 reads SNTAGT. V was trimmed by 4 bases and J by 3 bases, leaving 13 bases between them. CDR3 bases: TGTGCCAGCAGTGGGGACACACACCCCAATCAGCCCCAGCATTTT. Encoded protein: CASSGDTHPNQPQHF.

This clone was seen more than once but under ten times. This chain joins TRBV11-2 and TRBJ1-3; 9 bases agree with TRBD1. CDR3 length equals 15 residues. V lost 4 bases to trimming and J lost 8 bases; unmatched junction nucleotides: 9. Germline loops: CDR1 SGHAT, CDR2 FQNNGV. Written as DNA, the CDR3 is TGTGCCAGCAGCTCCCAAGGGACAGGGATCGACACCATATATTTT. The encoded protein is CASSSQGTGIDTIYF.

The chain couples TRBV5-6 to TRBJ2-7, with D maybe TRBD2 (5 bases). Trimming left V 4 bases short and J 7 bases short, with 30 bases between. The CDR3 length is 18 residues. Per the germline V gene, CDR1 is SGHDT and CDR2 is YYEEEE. The CDR3: CASSPKPALIRELGEQYF. The CDR3 coding sequence is TGTGCCAGCAGCCCTAAACCCGCCCTTATTCGGGAATTAGGGGAGCAGTACTTC.

The chain is built from TRBV10-3 and TRBJ1-2; a possible D gene is TRBD1 (5 bases). This CDR3 contains 14 residues. V was pared by 4 bases and J by 8 bases, with 17 bases between. Germline-derived CDR1 and CDR2 are ENHRY and SYGVKD. The CDR3 DNA reads as TGTGCCATCAGTGTTTCGAAAGGGGAGGAGGGCTACACCTTC. Its protein is CAISVSKGEEGYTF.

The V call is TRBV19, the J call TRBJ1-5; TRBD1 matches at 8 bases. With V trimmed by 7 bases and J by 7 bases, 12 bases remained unmatched. The CDR3 is made up of 15 amino acids. CDR1 and CDR2 from the germline V gene are LNHDA and SQIVND (reference sequence). CDR3 loop: CASNPRQGNGQPQHF. For the CDR3, the DNA is TGTGCCAGTAATCCACGACAGGGGAACGGACAGCCCCAGCATTTT.